The 4 T cell receptor beta chains given below trace back to one sample, sequenced in a study of T cell responses to AZD1222 COVID-19 vaccine (dated by TCRdb to about 2021). Libraries were prepared through the immunoSEQ multiplex PCR assay. Here the immuneACCESS table is served through TCRdb, limited to in-frame sequences with V and J called. Missing clones are a known gap in these copies; in checked studies unresolved V genes cover under half, and the rest lacks a known reason. Present in this sample are 130,000 or so clones, just under 95% of which were seen just once. 6% to 7% of the sample is held by the ten biggest clonotypes. Reading the label with the study, this specimen's time point is: baseline before first vaccination. This specimen was peripheral blood, taken on day 0 of AZD1222 vaccination. These receptors were obtained from an adult in good health.

The genes are TRBV5-5 and TRBJ2-7; D is perhaps TRBD2 (6 bases). Germline CDR1 reads SGHKS; CDR2 reads YYEKEE (reference sequence). V was trimmed by 4 bases and J by 7 bases, leaving 15 bases between them. This CDR3 comprises 13 residues. CDR3 sequence: CASSHGGIREQYF. The CDR3 nucleotides read TGTGCCAGCAGCCATGGGGGGATCAGGGAGCAGTACTTC.

This chain joins TRBV28 and TRBJ1-2; 7 nucleotides align to TRBD1. V shed 2 bases and J 4 bases; nucleotides not matched to a gene: 13. This CDR3 contains 17 residues. The germline V gene has CDR1 MDHEN and CDR2 SYDVKM. CDR3 sequence: CASSLLTPGQRAYGYTF. As DNA, the CDR3 is TGTGCCAGCAGTTTACTAACCCCGGGACAGAGGGCCTATGGCTACACCTTC.

The chain has TRBV2 and TRBJ2-2; maybe TRBD1 (5 bases). V shed 7 bases and J shed 5 bases, with 17 bases lying between them. The CDR3 runs 15 residues. Germline loops: CDR1 SNHLY, CDR2 FYNNEI. CDR3: CASKTDRYTTGELFF. The CDR3 region has the DNA TGTGCCAGCAAGACCGACAGATACACTACCGGGGAGCTGTTTTTT.

The chain recombines TRBV9 with TRBJ2-2, with a tentative D call TRBD2 (7 bases). Germline CDR1 and CDR2: SGDLS and YYNGEE. Trimming stripped 4 bases from V and 3 bases from J, with 19 bases between. The CDR3 sequence is 17 residues long. The CDR3 sequence is CASSPFYRGADTGELFF. The CDR3 region has the DNA TGTGCCAGCAGCCCATTTTATCGGGGGGCTGACACCGGGGAGCTGTTTTTT.